Reported below is one T cell receptor beta chain. Every one of the donors was a healthy Caucasian. TCRdb reprocessed the 5' RACE reads with MiXCR, giving one entry per CDR3 protein. The sample holds under 350,000 distinct CDR3 sequences; 9.5% are singletons and the top ten take 6% to 8.5%. These data come from a study of identical twins. CDR1 and CDR2 from the germline V gene are GTSNPN and SVGIG (reference sequence). The CDR3 length is 16 residues. Between the trimmed V and J ends, which lost 6 bases and 1 base, there was a span of 19 bases. This sample also belongs to another study, concerning yellow fever vaccine responses in identical twins.

This chain connects TRBV30 to TRBJ2-1, with a weak D call TRBD2 (5 bases). Sequencing was performed on CD8+ T cells sorted from blood. The source is a woman under 30 in good health. This CDR3 reads CACKGFSVPSYNEQFF. In DNA, the CDR3 is TGTGCCTGTAAAGGCTTTAGCGTACCTTCCTACAATGAGCAGTTCTTC.